This T cell receptor (beta chain) was documented in a study of human T cells and chemical hapten exposure. For the library, individual cDNA molecules each received unique molecular identifiers. Each CDR3 protein is one row after TCRdb ran MiXCR on the RACE reads. The table lists approximately 95,000 distinct CDR3 sequences, more than 9.5% of them singletons. This clonotype showed up just once. Time point: patch test 2, 6 weeks after DPC sensitization. As for treatment: therapeutic diphenylcyclopropenone sensitization with weekly scalp DPC. Germline CDR1 and CDR2: ENHRY and SYGVKD. The CDR3 sequence is 15 residues long. The V segment lost 6 bases and the J segment 1 base; nucleotides outside the gene matches: 3.

Here the sequenced sample was whole blood, taken in connection with sensitization to the hapten diphenylcyclopropenone (DPC). This receptor was identified in a woman between 35 and 50 years old with alopecia areata. Some clones in this sample may be carry-over from other donors' samples. The chain is built from TRBV10-3 and TRBJ2-3; 11 bases map to TRBD2. CDR3 in amino acids: CAISRGLAGTDTQYF. The CDR3 DNA is TGTGCCATCAGCCGGGGACTAGCGGGCACAGATACGCAGTATTTT.